What follows are 3 T cell receptor beta chains derived from one specimen sequenced in a study of beta chain features in type 1 diabetes. Reverse transcription of all isolated RNA meant that expressed TCRB transcripts were sequenced. Data came from immunoSEQ multiplex PCR; TCRdb stores just in-frame clones and leaves some out. Of 15,000 to 20,000 clones in the sample, about 55% were seen once. The sequenced sample was stem cell memory CD4+ T cells from blood. The receptors shown here come from a woman between 18 and 30 years old in good health.

V and J are TRBV5-6 and TRBJ1-1; D remains unclear. The length of the CDR3 is 13 residues. The V end was cut by 0 bases, the J end by 4 bases, with 7 bases between. Germline CDR1 is SGHDT and CDR2 is YYEEEE. DNA for the CDR3: TGTGCCAGCAGCTTGGGCGTTCGCACTGAAGCTTTCTTT. It specifies CASSLGVRTEAFF.

The rearrangement links TRBV25-1 to TRBJ1-1, with D perhaps matching TRBD1 (5 bases). This CDR3 has 15 residues. Germline V gene lookup returns CDR1 MGHDK and CDR2 SYGVNS. Trimming pared 7 bases from V and 6 bases from J, leaving 21 bases between. CDR3 nucleotides: TGTGCCAGCATCCCCAGGGTCTCTGGGCGCGCTGAAGCTTTCTTT. Protein sequence: CASIPRVSGRAEAFF.

This clone was counted a few times. The chain recombines TRBV19 with TRBJ2-1, with 7 positions matching TRBD2. Unmatched junction bases numbered 9, after V lost 5 bases and J lost 2 bases. The CDR3 extends over 16 amino acids. The V gene's germline CDR1 is LNHDA and CDR2 SQIVND (reference sequence). CDR3 residues: CASSERTRRTYNEQFF. In DNA form, the CDR3 reads TGTGCCAGTAGTGAACGGACTAGAAGAACCTACAATGAGCAGTTCTTC.